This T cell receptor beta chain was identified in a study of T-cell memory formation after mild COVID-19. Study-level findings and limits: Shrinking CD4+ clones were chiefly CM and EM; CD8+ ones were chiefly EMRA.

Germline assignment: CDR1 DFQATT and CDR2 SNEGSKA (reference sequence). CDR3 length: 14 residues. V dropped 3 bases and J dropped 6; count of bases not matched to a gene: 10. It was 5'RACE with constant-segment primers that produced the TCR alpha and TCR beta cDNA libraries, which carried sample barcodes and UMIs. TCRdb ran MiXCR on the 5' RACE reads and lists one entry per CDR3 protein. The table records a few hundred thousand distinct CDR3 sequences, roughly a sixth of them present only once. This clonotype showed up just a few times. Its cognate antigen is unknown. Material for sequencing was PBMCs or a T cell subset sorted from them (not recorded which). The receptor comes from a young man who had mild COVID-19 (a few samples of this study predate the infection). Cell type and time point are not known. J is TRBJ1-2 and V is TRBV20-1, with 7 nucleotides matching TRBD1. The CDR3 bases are TGCAGTGCTAGGGGATTACGACAGGGAGATGGCTACACCTTC. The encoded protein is CSARGLRQGDGYTF.